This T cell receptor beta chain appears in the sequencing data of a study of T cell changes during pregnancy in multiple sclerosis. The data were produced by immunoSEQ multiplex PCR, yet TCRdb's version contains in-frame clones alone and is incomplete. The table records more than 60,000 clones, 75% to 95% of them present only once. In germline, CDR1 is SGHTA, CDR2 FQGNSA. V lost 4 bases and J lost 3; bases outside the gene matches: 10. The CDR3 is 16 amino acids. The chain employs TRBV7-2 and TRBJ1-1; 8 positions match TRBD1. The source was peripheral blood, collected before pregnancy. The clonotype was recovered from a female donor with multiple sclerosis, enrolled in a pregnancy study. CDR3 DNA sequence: TGTGCCAGCAGCTCCCACCGGACAGGGCGACACACTGAAGCTTTCTTT. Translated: CASSSHRTGRHTEAFF.